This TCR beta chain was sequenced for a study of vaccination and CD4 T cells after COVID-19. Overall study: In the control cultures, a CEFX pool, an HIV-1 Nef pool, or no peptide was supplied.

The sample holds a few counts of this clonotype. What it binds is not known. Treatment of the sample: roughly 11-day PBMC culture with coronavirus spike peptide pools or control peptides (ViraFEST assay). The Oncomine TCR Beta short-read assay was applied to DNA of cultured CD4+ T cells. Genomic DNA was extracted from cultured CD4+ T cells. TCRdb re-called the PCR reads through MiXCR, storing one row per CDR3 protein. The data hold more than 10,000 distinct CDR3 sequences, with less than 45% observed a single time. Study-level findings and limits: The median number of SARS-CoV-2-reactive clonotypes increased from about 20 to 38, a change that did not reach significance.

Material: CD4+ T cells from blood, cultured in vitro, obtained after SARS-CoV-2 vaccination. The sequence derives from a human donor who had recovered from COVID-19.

CDR3 sequence (DNA): TGTGCCAGCAGTGTGTACGGGGATACGCAGTATTTT. Translated: CASSVYGDTQYF. This sequence joins TRBV28 and TRBJ2-3, with D unclear. The germline V gene has CDR1 MDHEN and CDR2 SYDVKM. V dropped 5 bases and J dropped 6 bases, with 9 bases sitting between them. This CDR3 is built from 12 residues.